This T cell receptor beta chain emerged from a study of CD8 T cells in ankylosing spondylitis. Notes on the study in general: Roughly eight highly homologous variants made up a TCR beta motif that seemed to typify ankylosing spondylitis blood.

As the method for making TCR beta libraries, quantitative 5'-RACE with molecular barcodes was used. TCRdb redid the calling of the 5' RACE reads with MiXCR, one entry per CDR3 protein. The sample has about 250,000 distinct CDR3 sequences, roughly 32% seen once. With respect to this clonotype: Antigen specificity is unknown.

This CDR3 comprises 13 residues. V was clipped by 6 bases and J by 1 base, with 13 bases between them. Germline CDR1 and CDR2: DFQATT and SNEGSKA (reference sequence). This TCR derives from a male donor with ankylosing spondylitis or in good health (not recorded which). The gene calls are TRBV20-1 and TRBJ2-7; perhaps TRBD1 as D (6 bases). The sample comprised blood, either unsorted or a sorted T cell fraction (not recorded which). The CDR3 sequence is CSAPDSLSYEQYF. CDR3 DNA: TGCAGTGCGCCGGACAGCCTTTCCTACGAGCAGTACTTC.